A single T cell receptor (beta chain) is shown here with its context. The antigen is undetermined. CDR1 is GTSNPN and CDR2 is SVGIG in the germline V gene (reference sequence). CDR3 length: 12 amino acids. V shed 0 bases and J shed 11 bases, with 14 bases lying between them. Everyone who donated was a healthy bone marrow donor. This entry belongs to a study of cytomegalovirus exposure and HLA in healthy donors. Study-level points and caveats: TCR beta sequences reportedly predicted most subjects' HLA-A and HLA-B alleles accurately. Common viral pathogens (according to a later analysis) appeared linked to several of the most significant clusters.

The PCR contained 60 Vbeta and 13 Jbeta primers. Some clones are missing from TCRdb's copy, which holds only in-frame ones; the method was immunoSEQ multiplex PCR. In the table there are 65,000 to 95,000 clones, around 80% of which are singletons. The chain couples TRBV30 to TRBJ2-7, with D possibly matching TRBD1 (6 bases). Sample: PBMCs. The sequence derives from a human donor in good health. DNA of the CDR3: TGTGCCTGGAGTGTTATAGGGGGTTTGGAGTACTTC. Translating gives CAWSVIGGLEYF.